One T cell receptor beta chain is described in this entry. Its antigen is unidentified. Amplification targeted TCR beta CDR3 regions from RNA transcripts. The study used the HTBI primer set for a first-round RT-PCR of the TCR CDR3. Via MiXCR, TCRdb re-called the multiplex PCR reads, giving one row per CDR3 protein. Altogether 110,000 to 150,000 distinct CDR3 sequences are present, around 21% being singletons, with the ten largest covering more than 60%. The data stem from a study of T cells in Graves' hyperthyroidism and ophthalmopathy. General study results and limits: Also found in blood were most expanded thyroid clonotypes above 0.001. Ophthalmopathy got predicted by the model a median approximately six months before its onset.

The germline CDR1 and CDR2 sequences are MDHEN and SYDVKM. The CDR3 covers 18 residues. Trimming took 7 bases from V and 4 from J, leaving 27 bases between them. The receptor's source is a woman in her forties or fifties with Graves' hyperthyroidism that later progressed to Graves' ophthalmopathy. This rearrangement joins TRBV28 to TRBJ2-3, with D possibly TRBD1 on 6 matching bases. The sequencing sample was made of blood. CDR3 protein: CASTQEQGPDLPADTQYF. The CDR3 DNA reads TGTGCCAGCACCCAAGAGCAGGGGCCGGACTTGCCGGCAGATACGCAGTATTTT.